One T cell receptor beta chain is described in this entry. The data stem from a study of T cells in Graves' hyperthyroidism and ophthalmopathy. RNA transcripts were the template for amplifying TCR beta CDR3 regions. Using the HTBI primer set, a first-round RT-PCR was run on the TCR CDR3. From the multiplex PCR reads, TCRdb called clonotypes with MiXCR, one entry per CDR3 protein. Here the sample spans more than 500,000 distinct CDR3 sequences, 11% to 15% being singletons. Sample: blood. This receptor was identified in a woman between 35 and 50 years old with Graves' hyperthyroidism.

The CDR3 sequence: CASSISGDGDYGYTF. As DNA, the CDR3 is TGTGCCAGTAGTATCTCCGGGGACGGGGACTATGGCTACACCTTC. V gene TRBV19 combines with J gene TRBJ1-2; perhaps TRBD1 as D (5 bases). This CDR3 region has 15 residues. V gave up 3 bases and J gave up 3 bases, with 14 bases separating them. Germline loops: CDR1 LNHDA, CDR2 SQIVND (reference sequence).